This T cell receptor beta chain was profiled in a study of post-analysis software for immune sequencing data. Regarding the study as a whole: TRBV5-6, TRBV5-1 and TRBV20-1 were among roughly 5 TRBV segments more frequent in patients than controls.

This clonotype has more than one count but fewer than ten. What it binds is not known. The CDR3 is 15 amino acids. Looked up from germline, CDR1 is MGHRA and CDR2 is YSYEKL. V was trimmed by 2 bases and J by 1 base, leaving 11 bases between them. cDNA libraries for TCR beta contained unique molecular identifiers. Each CDR3 protein gets one entry after TCRdb re-called the PCR reads with MiXCR. Among approximately 570,000 distinct CDR3 sequences listed, roughly 40% were seen once. Sequencing was carried out using blood. The TCR originated in a girl aged 5-17 years with multiple sclerosis. The chain links TRBV4-1 to TRBJ1-1; D is ambiguous. CDR3 in DNA: TGCGCCAGCAGCCAACTCGAGACGGCGAACACTGAAGCTTTCTTT. Translated: CASSQLETANTEAFF.